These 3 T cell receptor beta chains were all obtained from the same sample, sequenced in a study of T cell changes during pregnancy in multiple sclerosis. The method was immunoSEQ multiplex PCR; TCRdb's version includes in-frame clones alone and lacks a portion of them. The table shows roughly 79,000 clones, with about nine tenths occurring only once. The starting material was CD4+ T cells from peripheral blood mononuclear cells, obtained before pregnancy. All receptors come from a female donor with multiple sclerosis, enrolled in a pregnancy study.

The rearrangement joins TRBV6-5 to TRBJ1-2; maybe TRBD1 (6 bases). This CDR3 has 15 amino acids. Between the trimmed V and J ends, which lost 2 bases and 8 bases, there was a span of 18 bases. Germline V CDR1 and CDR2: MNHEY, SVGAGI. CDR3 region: CASSYRGGPSQGYTF. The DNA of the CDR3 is TGTGCCAGCAGTTACAGGGGGGGACCTTCCCAGGGCTACACCTTC.

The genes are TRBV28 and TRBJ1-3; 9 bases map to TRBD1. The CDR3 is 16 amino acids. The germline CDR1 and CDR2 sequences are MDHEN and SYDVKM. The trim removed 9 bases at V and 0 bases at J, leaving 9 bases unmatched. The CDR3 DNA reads TGTGCCAGTTTAAAGGCGGGACAGGGCTCTGGAAACACCATATATTTT. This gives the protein CASLKAGQGSGNTIYF.

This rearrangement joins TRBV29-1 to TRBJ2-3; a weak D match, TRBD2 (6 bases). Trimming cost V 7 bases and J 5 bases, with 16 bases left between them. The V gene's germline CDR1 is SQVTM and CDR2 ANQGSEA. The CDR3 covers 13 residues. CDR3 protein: CSARLEGRDTQYF. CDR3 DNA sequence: TGCAGCGCCCGACTAGAGGGCCGAGATACGCAGTATTTT.